This T cell receptor beta chain derives from a study of blood T cell repertoires in COVID-19. Study processing details: Amplified reference gene primers provided the basis for estimating nucleated cell counts. Sequencing used immunoSEQ multiplex PCR; TCRdb keeps in-frame clones, though not all of them. The V and J calls and the clone size are those of that table, but D and trimming were determined from the DNA. This table holds fewer than 500,000 clones, roughly 90% found once. V shed 3 bases, J shed 4 bases, and the junction held 13 bases outside the gene matches. The CDR3 is made up of 16 amino acids. From germline, CDR1 is SGHKS and CDR2 YYEKEE (reference sequence).

Specimen: PBMCs or T cells enriched from blood (not recorded which). This clonotype originated in a woman aged 25 to 39 with acute COVID-19. V gene TRBV5-5 combines with J gene TRBJ2-7; 7 bases line up with TRBD1. The CDR3 loop reads CASSWGSGQLIYEQYF. CDR3 in DNA: TGTGCCAGCAGCTGGGGATCGGGACAGTTAATTTACGAGCAGTACTTC.